The 32 T cell receptor beta chains given below trace back to one sample, sequenced in a study of blood T cells in healthy people across ages. Sample-barcoded 5' priming and a J-beta primer mix drove a second PCR of roughly 7 to 11 cycles. A single record per CDR3 protein comes from TCRdb applying MiXCR to the 5' RACE reads. The table includes more than 500,000 distinct CDR3 sequences, roughly a quarter detected once. These data also featured in a second study, about T cells of mothers and their children.

The sample comprised blood. These receptors came from a boy between 2 and 15 years old in good health.

The chain joins TRBV7-2 to TRBJ2-5; 10 nucleotides line up with TRBD1. This CDR3 comprises 15 residues. Germline loops: CDR1 SGHTA, CDR2 FQGNSA. J lost 4 bases, V lost 0 bases, and 2 bases had no gene match. The CDR3, as DNA: TGTGCCAGCAGCTTAGCCTGGGACAGGGGAGAGACCCAGTACTTC. It translates to CASSLAWDRGETQYF.

This clonotype was observed a few times. The chain couples TRBV28 to TRBJ2-6; TRBD1 aligns across 12 bases. V trimming: 6 bases; J trimming: 1 base; junction bases outside the gene matches: 4. The CDR3 is 17 amino acids. Germline CDR1 MDHEN, CDR2 SYDVKM. CDR3 loop: CASRTGQGASGANVLTF. The CDR3 DNA reads TGTGCCAGCAGAACGGGACAGGGGGCTTCTGGGGCCAACGTCCTGACTTTC.

The chain combines TRBV5-1 with TRBJ2-5, with 8 bases fitting TRBD1. This CDR3 region has 16 residues. J lost 0 bases, V lost 0 bases, and 4 bases had no gene match. The germline CDR1 and CDR2 sequences are SGHRS and YFSETQ. The CDR3 region has the DNA TGCGCCAGCAGCTTGGACAGGGGGTCGTACCAAGAGACCCAGTACTTC. Translating it yields CASSLDRGSYQETQYF. Variable domain in full (rest from reference TRBV5-1 and TRBJ2-5): KAGVTQTPRYLIKTRGQQVTLSCSPISGHRSVSWYQQTPGQGLQFLFEYFSETQRNKGNFPGRFSGRQFSNSRSEMNVSTLELGDSALYLCASSLDRGSYQETQYFGPGTRLLVL.

V gene TRBV25-1 combines with J gene TRBJ1-1; D perhaps matches TRBD1 (6 bases). Germline CDR1 and CDR2: MGHDK and SYGVNS. The V and J ends lost 2 bases and 5 bases respectively, with 15 bases between them. The length of the CDR3 is 15 residues. The CDR3, as DNA: TGTGCCAGCAGTGAACCAGGGGATCAGGGGACTGAAGCTTTCTTT. It encodes CASSEPGDQGTEAFF.

The chain joins TRBV20-1 to TRBJ1-1; D is unclear. CDR1 is DFQATT and CDR2 is SNEGSKA in the germline V gene (reference sequence). This CDR3 spans 12 amino acids. Trimming removed 6 bases from V and 8 bases from J, with 16 bases in between. This CDR3 is CSASRLNKEAFF. DNA of the CDR3: TGCAGTGCAAGCAGGCTTAACAAGGAAGCTTTCTTT.

Only a few counts were recorded for this clonotype. The rearrangement links TRBV4-3 to TRBJ1-1, with 7 nucleotides matching TRBD1. Germline V gene sequence: CDR1 LGHNA, CDR2 YSLEER. This CDR3 is built from 14 residues. V lost 4 bases and J lost 3; bases outside the gene matches: 5. The CDR3 reads CASSPDRADTEAFF. The CDR3 nucleotides are TGCGCCAGCAGCCCAGACAGGGCGGACACTGAAGCTTTCTTT.

This clonotype appeared a few times. The genes are TRBV7-8 and TRBJ1-3; tentative D call: TRBD1 (5 bases). The germline CDR1 and CDR2 sequences are SGHVS and FQNEAQ. The CDR3 length is 15 residues. The V and J ends lost 5 bases and 4 bases respectively, with 15 bases between them. The CDR3 sequence: CASSTLGRDGNTIYF. The CDR3 bases are TGTGCCAGCAGCACCCTTGGCAGGGACGGAAACACCATATATTTT.

This clonotype was detected a few times. The chain links TRBV7-8 to TRBJ1-3; D remains ambiguous. CDR1 and CDR2 (germline): SGHVS, FQNEAQ. The CDR3 contains 16 residues. Deletions cut 2 bases from V and 7 bases from J, with 18 bases between. The CDR3 DNA is TGTGCCAGCAGCTTACAAGTCCCCCAAGTGGCTAACACCATATATTTT. This sequence encodes CASSLQVPQVANTIYF.

V is TRBV10-1 and J is TRBJ1-1, with D hard to call. The CDR3 has 14 residues. V gave up 1 base and J gave up 4 bases, with 10 bases separating them. CDR1 and CDR2 (germline): WNHNN, SYGVQD (reference sequence). In DNA, the CDR3 is TGCGCCAGCAGTGAGTATGGAAGTGGCACTGAAGCTTTCTTT. Protein product: CASSEYGSGTEAFF.

The chain is built from TRBV7-2 and TRBJ2-3; the match to TRBD1 covers 8 bases. In germline, CDR1 is SGHTA, CDR2 FQGNSA. Trimming took 4 bases from V and 5 from J; bases not matched to a gene: 11. The CDR3 sequence is 16 residues long. For the CDR3, the DNA is TGTGCCAGCAGCTCGCGGCGGACAGGGTCGGTAGATACGCAGTATTTT. This gives the protein CASSSRRTGSVDTQYF.

The chain employs TRBV19 and TRBJ1-4; TRBD1 is a possible D gene (6 bases). Germline-derived CDR1 and CDR2 are LNHDA and SQIVND (reference sequence). V lost 5 bases, J lost 8 bases, and 18 bases lay in between. The length of the CDR3 is 15 residues. The CDR3 is CASSARQALAEKLFF. CDR3 coding DNA: TGTGCCAGTAGTGCCAGACAGGCCCTGGCGGAAAAACTGTTTTTT.

In its sample, this clonotype was seen a few times. The J gene is TRBJ2-7, the V gene TRBV2; D is possibly TRBD1 (5 bases). The CDR3 runs to 13 residues. Germline CDR1 SNHLY, CDR2 FYNNEI. V was trimmed by 5 bases and J by 6 bases, leaving 14 bases between them. The CDR3 DNA reads TGTGCCAGCAGTCCTCAGGGTCAGAGCGAGCAGTACTTC. Its translation: CASSPQGQSEQYF.

The chain couples TRBV7-8 to TRBJ2-5, with D possibly being TRBD1 (5 bases). TRBJ2-1 explains the end of the DNA better; the J call may be wrong. The CDR3 length is 15 residues. Germline V gene data show CDR1 as SGHVS and CDR2 as FQNEAQ. CDR3 sequence: CASSFLWGQASEQFF. The CDR3 DNA sequence: TGTGCCAGCAGCTTTTTATGGGGCCAGGCGAGCGAGCAGTTCTTC.

The J gene is TRBJ2-2, the V gene TRBV7-9; a weak D match, TRBD1 (5 bases). This CDR3 contains 15 residues. V was cut by 5 bases and J by 4 bases, with 14 bases left in between. Germline lookup yields CDR1 SEHNR and CDR2 FQNEAQ (reference sequence). CDR3 DNA: TGTGCCAGCAGCCCGCGACAGCCCCTCACCGGGGAGCTGTTTTTT. It is translated as CASSPRQPLTGELFF.

The CDR3 protein is CSHVERGETQYF. DNA for the CDR3: TGCAGCCACGTAGAGAGAGGAGAGACCCAGTACTTC. The genes are TRBV29-1 and TRBJ2-5; no firm D call. Per the germline V gene, CDR1 is SQVTM and CDR2 is ANQGSEA. Trimming left V 8 bases short and J 4 bases short, with 14 bases between. The CDR3 consists of 12 residues. Supplemented by reference TRBV29-1 and TRBJ2-5, the full variable domain reads SAVISQKPSRDICQRGTSLTIQCQVDSQVTMMFWYRQQPGQSLTLIATANQGSEATYESGFVIDKFPISRPNLTFSTLTVSNMSPEDSSIYLCSHVERGETQYFGPGTRLLVL.

This clonotype ranks as large (0.1 to 1%). The V call is TRBV2, the J call TRBJ2-1, with D possibly being TRBD2 (5 bases). The CDR3 has 16 amino acids. With 3 bases removed from V and 0 bases from J, the gap between germline ends came to 12 bases. Germline V lookup: CDR1 SNHLY, CDR2 FYNNEI. Written as DNA, the CDR3 is TGTGCCAGCAGTGATCGGAGCGGCGACTCCTACAATGAGCAGTTCTTC. Translated: CASSDRSGDSYNEQFF.

The genes are TRBV5-1 and TRBJ2-5; 8 positions agree with TRBD2. The CDR3 loop spans 16 amino acids. J lost 1 base, V lost 0 bases, and 5 bases had no gene match. Germline CDR1 and CDR2: SGHRS and YFSETQ. As DNA, the CDR3 is TGCGCCAGCAGCTTGGAGGGCGGGAGGTTCCAAGAGACCCAGTACTTC. Translation: CASSLEGGRFQETQYF.

The J gene is TRBJ2-3, the V gene TRBV9; possibly TRBD1 for D (6 bases). Trimming cost V 3 bases and J 2 bases, with 13 bases left between them. The length of the CDR3 is 15 residues. Germline assignment: CDR1 SGDLS and CDR2 YYNGEE. CDR3 loop: CASSGRGHLTDTQYF. The CDR3 DNA reads as TGTGCCAGCAGCGGTCGGGGACATCTCACAGATACGCAGTATTTT.

The chain links TRBV29-1 to TRBJ2-7, with 10 bases lining up with TRBD1. The CDR3 length is 13 residues. Trimming took 1 base from V and 6 from J; bases not matched to a gene: 3. Germline-derived CDR1 and CDR2 are SQVTM and ANQGSEA. CDR3 DNA: TGCAGCGTTGAAGGGACAGGGGGAATCGAGCAGTACTTC. Translation gives CSVEGTGGIEQYF.

This clonotype was found once. The chain uses TRBV27 and TRBJ1-2; D gene uncertain. Trimming cost V 2 bases and J 9 bases, with 13 bases left between them. Germline loops: CDR1 MNHEY, CDR2 SMNVEV (reference sequence). This CDR3 spans 13 amino acids. CDR3 in amino acids: CASSLVASGSYTF. The CDR3 nucleotides read TGTGCCAGCAGTTTAGTGGCAAGCGGGAGCTACACCTTC.

This clonotype was seen more than once but under ten times. The chain uses TRBV5-1 and TRBJ2-1, with TRBD2 identical over 7 bases. This CDR3 contains 15 residues. V lost 4 bases and J lost 0; bases outside the gene matches: 4. Germline V lookup: CDR1 SGHRS, CDR2 YFSETQ. CDR3: CASSNGGSSYNEQFF. CDR3 nucleotide sequence: TGCGCCAGCAGCAACGGGGGGAGCTCCTACAATGAGCAGTTCTTC.

Only a few counts were recorded for this clonotype. This chain connects TRBV12-3 or TRBV12-4 to TRBJ2-7, with D tentatively TRBD2 (6 bases). This CDR3 is 13 amino acids long. V shed 3 bases and J shed 5 bases, with 11 bases lying between them. CDR3 amino acids: CASSFAPGDEQYF. CDR3 DNA: TGTGCCAGCAGTTTCGCTCCGGGAGACGAGCAGTACTTC.

This clonotype has just a few counts. The V call is TRBV7-8, the J call TRBJ2-7, with a tentative D call TRBD2 (5 bases). The germline gives CDR1 SGHVS, CDR2 FQNEAQ. V was clipped by 5 bases and J by 1 base, with 18 bases between them. The CDR3 is 16 residues long. The CDR3 spells CASSPTTGLTSYEQYF. DNA for the CDR3: TGTGCCAGCAGCCCAACGACCGGACTTACTTCCTACGAGCAGTACTTC.

This sequence joins TRBV24-1 and TRBJ2-5; weak D call: TRBD2 (5 bases). V gave up 9 bases and J gave up 5 bases, with 12 bases separating them. The germline gives CDR1 KGHDR, CDR2 SFDVKD. This CDR3 comprises 12 residues. CDR3 sequence reads: CATGRGAETQYF. CDR3 nucleotide sequence: TGTGCCACCGGACGGGGTGCGGAGACCCAGTACTTC.

This clonotype was detected only a few times. Germline is not matched at one junction end, which may reflect a read error. The chain links TRBV5-1 to TRBJ2-1, with D perhaps TRBD1 (6 bases). This CDR3 contains 14 residues. The V gene's germline CDR1 is SGHRS and CDR2 YFSETQ. CDR3 sequence: CASSYRVGDNEQLF. The DNA for the CDR3 is TGCGCCAGCAGCTACCGGGTCGGGGACAATGAGCAGCTCTTC.

The chain uses TRBV30 and TRBJ1-4, with D uncertain. CDR1 GTSNPN and CDR2 SVGIG come from the germline V gene (reference sequence). The CDR3 has 14 amino acids. The V end lost 4 bases, the J end lost 0 bases, and 9 bases lay between the germline ends. For the CDR3, the DNA is TGTGCCTGGAATGAGGATGCAACTAATGAAAAACTGTTTTTT. Translating gives CAWNEDATNEKLFF.

The rearrangement uses TRBV27 and TRBJ2-1, with 9 positions matching TRBD2. Germline CDR1 reads MNHEY; CDR2 reads SMNVEV (reference sequence). Losses at the gene ends were 7 bases for V and 14 bases for J; bases not matched to a gene: 18. CDR3 length: 15 residues. CDR3 residues: CASNQVTSGRIVEFF. CDR3 coding DNA: TGTGCCAGCAACCAGGTCACTAGCGGGCGGATTGTGGAGTTCTTC.

This clonotype was picked up one time. The chain links TRBV29-1 to TRBJ1-1; D is uncertain. The V end was cut by 4 bases, the J end by 9 bases, with 12 bases between. Germline V gene data show CDR1 as SQVTM and CDR2 as ANQGSEA. This CDR3 spans 11 amino acids. CDR3 nucleotide sequence: TGCAGCGTTGTTGGGGTCCGGCAAGCTTTCTTT. It specifies CSVVGVRQAFF.

This clonotype has a handful of counts. Written as DNA, the CDR3 is TGCAGTGCCACGGGACTAGCGGGGTTCTCCTACGAGCAGTACTTC. This codes for CSATGLAGFSYEQYF. The rearrangement joins TRBV20-1 to TRBJ2-7; TRBD2 matches at 13 bases. CDR1 is DFQATT, CDR2 SNEGSKA, per germline (reference sequence). Germline trimming cut 6 bases from V and 0 bases from J; bases unmatched to any gene: 5. This CDR3 is 15 amino acids long.

This chain joins TRBV6-2 or TRBV6-3 and TRBJ2-5; 8 bases map to TRBD2. The CDR3 spans 15 residues. The V segment lost 10 bases and the J segment 4 bases; nucleotides outside the gene matches: 14. Germline V gene lookup returns CDR1 MNHEY and CDR2 SVGEGT. The CDR3 region is CATAGTGGPGETQYF. The DNA for the CDR3 is TGTGCCACAGCAGGAACGGGGGGGCCTGGAGAGACCCAGTACTTC.

The chain uses TRBV4-2 and TRBJ1-4; D not certain. CDR1 and CDR2 (germline): LGHNA, YNFKEQ. The CDR3 has 15 residues. Trimming left V 0 bases short and J 3 bases short, with 8 bases between. In DNA form, the CDR3 reads TGTGCCAGCAGCCAAGATGGATCGGCTAATGAAAAACTGTTTTTT. It translates to CASSQDGSANEKLFF.

The chain couples TRBV6-2 or TRBV6-3 to TRBJ2-7; D is possibly TRBD1 (5 bases). CDR1 and CDR2 from the germline V gene are MNHEY and SVGEGT. The V gene lost 5 bases and the J gene lost 1 base, with 12 bases spanning the gap. The CDR3 sequence is 14 residues long. CDR3 nucleotides: TGTGCCAGCAGTCTGGACAATGAATCCTACGAGCAGTACGTC. Translating gives CASSLDNESYEQYV.